A single sample is the source of the 28 T cell receptor beta chains below, sequenced in a study of cytomegalovirus exposure and HLA in healthy donors (dated by TCRdb to between 2016 and 2019). Libraries came from the immunoSEQ multiplex PCR assay. For the multiplex PCR, a mixture combining 60 forward primers for TCR Vbeta segments and 13 reverse primers for TCR Jbeta segments was used. TCRdb holds this immuneACCESS table with in-frame rearrangements only. Some clones are missing; in checked studies, unresolved V genes explain under half, and the rest has no known cause. Here the sample has tens of thousands of clones; roughly 81% occur a single time. The biggest ten clones account for 1.5% to 2% of the sample. Sequenced: PBMCs. The source of these receptors is a woman aged 25-40 years in good health and CMV-seronegative.

This chain joins TRBV28 and TRBJ2-2, with TRBD1 matching over 8 bases. Germline assignment: CDR1 MDHEN and CDR2 SYDVKM. The CDR3 covers 16 residues. After removal of 7 bases from V and 5 bases from J, the junction contained 12 bases not matched to a gene. CDR3 DNA sequence: TGTGCCAGCAACCTTCATGGGACAGGAGGTACCGGGGAGCTGTTTTTT. It encodes CASNLHGTGGTGELFF. Full variable domain (outside the CDR3, taken from reference TRBV28 and TRBJ2-2): DVKVTQSSRYLVKRTGEKVFLECVQDMDHENMFWYRQDPGLGLRLIYFSYDVKMKEKGDIPEGYSVSREKKERFSLILESASTNQTSMYLCASNLHGTGGTGELFFGEGSRLTVL.

This rearrangement joins TRBV19 to TRBJ1-2; D possibly corresponds to TRBD1 (5 bases). The CDR3 contains 15 residues. Germline assignment: CDR1 LNHDA and CDR2 SQIVND (reference sequence). The ends were cut back, 0 bases at V and 7 bases at J, with 15 bases in the middle. CDR3 residues: CASSIDPRVEAGYTF. CDR3 bases: TGTGCCAGTAGTATAGATCCCAGGGTCGAGGCTGGCTACACCTTC.

The chain has TRBV6-1 and TRBJ2-1, with D possibly matching TRBD1 (5 bases). The germline CDR1 and CDR2 sequences are MNHNS and SASEGT. The CDR3 contains 13 residues. Trimming cost V 8 bases and J 4 bases, with 12 bases left between them. As DNA, the CDR3 is TGTGCCAGCGAAGGGGTACTATACAATGAGCAGTTCTTC. Residues: CASEGVLYNEQFF.

J is TRBJ2-1 and V is TRBV6-4; 7 nucleotides align to TRBD1. Germline CDR1 MRHNA, CDR2 SNTAGT. The CDR3 covers 15 residues. With V trimmed by 7 bases and J by 2 bases, 8 bases remained unmatched. As DNA, the CDR3 is TGTGCCAGCACCCAGACAGGGCGAACCTACAATGAGCAGTTCTTC. Residues: CASTQTGRTYNEQFF.

The chain joins TRBV4-3 to TRBJ2-7, with 7 bases identical to TRBD2. The V gene end was trimmed by 4 bases and the J gene end by 2 bases; junction bases not matched to a gene: 11. Germline CDR1 LGHNA, CDR2 YSLEER. CDR3 length: 16 amino acids. The chain's CDR3 is CASSLSPGRGAYEQYF. The CDR3 DNA is TGCGCCAGCAGCCTATCACCGGGACGGGGGGCCTACGAGCAGTACTTC.

This clone was observed a handful of times. The chain carries TRBV9 and TRBJ1-3; D gene unclear. In germline, CDR1 is SGDLS, CDR2 YYNGEE. Trimming took off 0 bases at V and 0 bases at J, with 7 bases between the two ends. The CDR3 has 15 amino acids. CDR3 nucleotides: TGTGCCAGCAGCGTAGATCACAGCTCTGGAAACACCATATATTTT. Translating gives CASSVDHSSGNTIYF.

J is TRBJ2-2 and V is TRBV5-5, with a tentative D call TRBD1 (6 bases). The CDR3 has 15 residues. The germline gives CDR1 SGHKS, CDR2 YYEKEE (reference sequence). Trimming removed 1 base at V and 6 bases at J, with 13 bases between. The CDR3 coding sequence is TGTGCCAGCAGCTTGATACCAGGGGACCCCGGGGAGCTGTTTTTT. It codes for CASSLIPGDPGELFF.

The rearrangement uses TRBV30 and TRBJ2-7; 12 nucleotides match TRBD2. The ends lost 0 bases at V and 7 bases at J; junction bases unmatched: 7. The V gene's germline CDR1 is GTSNPN and CDR2 SVGIG (reference sequence). The CDR3 totals 15 residues. The DNA for the CDR3 is TGTGCCTGGAGTGTACGACTAGCGGGAGCACATGAGCAGTACTTC. Encoded protein: CAWSVRLAGAHEQYF. The variable domain in full, completed from reference TRBV30 and TRBJ2-7, reads SQTIHQWPATLVQPVGSPLSLECTVEGTSNPNLYWYRQAAGRGLQLLFYSVGIGQISSEVPQNLSASRPQDRQFILSSKKLLLSDSGFYLCAWSVRLAGAHEQYFGPGTRLTVT.

The V gene is TRBV5-4, the J gene TRBJ2-7, with 8 bases that match TRBD1. This CDR3 has 15 residues. V dropped 4 bases and J dropped 2; count of bases not matched to a gene: 8. CDR1 is SGHNT, CDR2 YYREEE, per germline (reference sequence). The CDR3 nucleotides are TGTGCCAGCAGCGCTGGACAGGGCCACACCTACGAGCAGTACTTC. The encoded protein is CASSAGQGHTYEQYF.

The chain carries TRBV9 and TRBJ2-1; 8 nucleotides match TRBD2. Germline loops: CDR1 SGDLS, CDR2 YYNGEE. The junction had 10 bases not matched to a gene; V was cut back by 0 bases and J by 5 bases. The CDR3 sequence is 17 residues long. The CDR3 loop is CASSVATSDSHDNEQFF. CDR3 bases: TGTGCCAGCAGCGTAGCGACTAGCGACAGTCATGACAATGAGCAGTTCTTC.

The V call is TRBV18, the J call TRBJ2-5; no reliable D call. The J call could be wrong; TRBJ2-7 is a better fit for the DNA end. This CDR3 has 13 amino acids. Germline lookup yields CDR1 KGHSH and CDR2 LQKENI. The DNA for the CDR3 is TGTGCCAGCTCACCAAGATTATTTTACGAGCAGTACTTC. It yields the protein CASSPRLFYEQYF.

A single count supports this clone. The chain is built from TRBV28 and TRBJ1-5; no clear D. Germline V gives CDR1 MDHEN, CDR2 SYDVKM. This CDR3 spans 16 amino acids. V lost 7 bases to trimming and J lost 0 bases, with 16 bases between them. The CDR3 DNA reads as TGTGCCAGCATCGGGAAACAGCTTTATAGCAATCAGCCCCAGCATTTT. Its protein product is CASIGKQLYSNQPQHF.

This chain links TRBV7-2 with TRBJ2-1; 7 bases fit TRBD2. The junction had 8 bases not matched to a gene; V was cut back by 6 bases and J by 9 bases. From germline, CDR1 is SGHTA and CDR2 FQGNSA. The CDR3 totals 13 residues. CDR3 coding DNA: TGTGCCAGCAGTCAAGGGGCGGGAGCTGAGCAGTTCTTC. It translates to CASSQGAGAEQFF.

The chain uses TRBV5-1 and TRBJ1-4; TRBD1 matches 7 bases. V lost 4 bases and J lost 3; bases outside the gene matches: 6. CDR1 SGHRS and CDR2 YFSETQ come from the germline V gene. The CDR3 is made up of 15 amino acids. The CDR3 protein is CASSGGQTSNEKLFF. The CDR3 DNA reads as TGCGCCAGCAGCGGGGGACAGACTTCTAATGAAAAACTGTTTTTT.

This chain links TRBV9 with TRBJ2-7; D is uncertain. V lost 0 bases and J 3 bases, leaving 10 bases between the germline ends. The CDR3 runs 14 residues. From germline, CDR1 is SGDLS and CDR2 YYNGEE. CDR3 nucleotide sequence: TGTGCCAGCAGCGTAGCCGCAGGTGGCTACGAGCAGTACTTC. This codes for CASSVAAGGYEQYF.

J is TRBJ2-7 and V is TRBV2; 7 bases line up with TRBD1. Germline trimming cut 8 bases from V and 5 bases from J; bases unmatched to any gene: 15. The CDR3 extends over 15 amino acids. Germline V CDR1 and CDR2: SNHLY, FYNNEI. CDR3 sequence (DNA): TGTGCCAGCCAATCCAGGACGGACAGGATCCACGAGCAGTACTTC. Translating it yields CASQSRTDRIHEQYF.

The chain uses TRBV25-1 and TRBJ2-7; D might be TRBD2 (5 bases). Trimming took off 8 bases at V and 4 bases at J, with 12 bases between the two ends. The CDR3 runs 12 residues. The germline V gene encodes CDR1 MGHDK and CDR2 SYGVNS. The chain's CDR3 is CASGLGTYEQYF. Written as DNA, the CDR3 is TGTGCCAGCGGACTTGGAACTTACGAGCAGTACTTC.

V gene TRBV14 combines with J gene TRBJ2-3; 7 nucleotides agree with TRBD1. Germline trimming cut 3 bases from V and 0 bases from J; bases unmatched to any gene: 3. The germline V gene has CDR1 SGHDN and CDR2 FVKESK. The CDR3 is 15 amino acids. CDR3 residues: CASSHWTGSTDTQYF. CDR3 sequence (DNA): TGTGCCAGCAGCCACTGGACAGGAAGCACAGATACGCAGTATTTT.

The chain has TRBV6-1 and TRBJ2-4; D not resolved. The CDR3 totals 15 residues. CDR1 and CDR2 from the germline V gene are MNHNS and SASEGT. V was shortened by 3 bases and J by 0 bases, with 9 bases between the two germline ends. The CDR3 DNA reads as TGTGCCAGCAGTGAGCCAGTCGTAGCCAAAAACATTCAGTACTTC. Translating it yields CASSEPVVAKNIQYF.

V and J are TRBV28 and TRBJ2-1, with D possibly TRBD1 on 6 matching bases. V was clipped by 2 bases and J by 0 bases, with 14 bases between them. Germline-derived CDR1 and CDR2 are MDHEN and SYDVKM. This CDR3 is built from 17 residues. DNA of the CDR3: TGTGCCAGCAGTTTAACTCTAGGGGGTGCCTCCTACAATGAGCAGTTCTTC. Its translation is CASSLTLGGASYNEQFF.

This sequence joins TRBV5-1 and TRBJ2-1; perhaps TRBD2 as D (5 bases). CDR3 length equals 13 residues. Germline CDR1 reads SGHRS; CDR2 reads YFSETQ. Trimming shortened V by 2 bases and J by 7 bases, and 10 bases separated the two germline ends. This chain's CDR3 is CASSFGGLNEQFF. The DNA of the CDR3 is TGCGCCAGCAGCTTTGGCGGGTTAAATGAGCAGTTCTTC.

The chain combines TRBV9 with TRBJ1-5; TRBD1 might be the D (6 bases). The germline CDR1 and CDR2 sequences are SGDLS and YYNGEE. The V end lost 0 bases, the J end lost 0 bases, and 7 bases lay between the germline ends. This CDR3 region has 15 residues. Here the CDR3 DNA reads TGTGCCAGCAGCGTAGGGACAGCTAGCAATCAGCCCCAGCATTTT. This sequence encodes CASSVGTASNQPQHF.

This clone was detected a few times. The V gene is TRBV29-1, the J gene TRBJ1-1, with D perhaps TRBD1 (5 bases). Germline V gives CDR1 SQVTM, CDR2 ANQGSEA. The CDR3 has 13 amino acids. V lost 4 bases to trimming and J lost 1 base, with 10 bases between them. The CDR3 DNA follows: TGCAGCGTTGGACATACAGGGAACACTGAAGCTTTCTTT. This sequence encodes CSVGHTGNTEAFF.

The gene calls are TRBV13 and TRBJ1-1; no firm D call. The CDR3 runs to 14 residues. Germline-derived CDR1 and CDR2 are PRHDT and FYEKMQ (reference sequence). Trimming pared 7 bases from V and 0 bases from J, leaving 12 bases between. The CDR3 is CASNTGIMNTEAFF. For the CDR3, the DNA is TGTGCCAGCAACACCGGGATTATGAACACTGAAGCTTTCTTT.

This chain links TRBV28 with TRBJ2-7, with a tentative D call TRBD2 (5 bases). The CDR3 contains 15 residues. V lost 1 base, J lost 7 bases, and 17 bases lay in between. The V gene's germline CDR1 is MDHEN and CDR2 SYDVKM. CDR3: CASSLFDGRRWEQYF. CDR3 DNA: TGTGCCAGCAGTTTATTTGACGGCAGGAGGTGGGAGCAGTACTTC.

The chain recombines TRBV28 with TRBJ2-7; 8 bases map to TRBD2. The CDR3 covers 16 residues. The trim removed 5 bases at V and 6 bases at J, leaving 15 bases unmatched. Germline V gene data show CDR1 as MDHEN and CDR2 as SYDVKM. The CDR3: CASSGGGAGGHLEQYF. The CDR3 nucleotides are TGTGCCAGCAGTGGGGGTGGGGCGGGAGGCCACCTCGAGCAGTACTTC.

There are a few counts of this clone. The rearrangement uses TRBV30 and TRBJ1-4; D possibly corresponds to TRBD1 (6 bases). CDR1 GTSNPN and CDR2 SVGIG come from the germline V gene (reference sequence). V was trimmed by 4 bases and J by 7 bases, leaving 34 bases between them. The CDR3 runs 20 residues. In DNA form, the CDR3 reads TGTGCCTGGACCGGCCACCGGGGCAGGGGTAGGTTCAGGACGGGTGAAAAACTGTTTTTT. Amino acid sequence: CAWTGHRGRGRFRTGEKLFF.

The V call is TRBV10-2, the J call TRBJ2-1; 10 bases are a match to TRBD2. The germline gives CDR1 WSHSY, CDR2 SAAADI. The junction had 6 bases not matched to a gene; V was cut back by 3 bases and J by 10 bases. The CDR3 is 14 residues long. The CDR3 spells CASSDPSGSWEQFF. In nucleotides, the CDR3 is TGCGCCAGCAGTGACCCTAGCGGGAGCTGGGAGCAGTTCTTC.